This T cell receptor (beta chain) was sequenced for a study of T cell changes during pregnancy in multiple sclerosis. With 2 bases clipped from V and 2 bases from J, the junction kept 4 bases outside the gene matches. The V gene's germline CDR1 is SGHTA and CDR2 FQGNSA. The CDR3 covers 16 residues. Produced via immunoSEQ multiplex PCR; TCRdb's table is partial and in-frame only. This sample has about 36,000 clones, with 92% found just once. The sequenced sample was CD4+ T cells from peripheral blood mononuclear cells, obtained in the third trimester of pregnancy. The chain recombines TRBV7-2 with TRBJ2-2, with TRBD1 matching 8 bases. This receptor was identified in a female donor in good health, enrolled as a control in a pregnancy study. The CDR3 bases are TGTGCCAGCAGCTTACGGACAGGGATAAACACCGGGGAGCTGTTTTTT. It yields the protein CASSLRTGINTGELFF.